The present T cell receptor beta chain was sequenced within a study of identical twins' blood T cells (dated by TCRdb to the early 2010s). With respect to the entire study: The approximately 12 libraries, six for the alpha chain and six for the beta chain, together yielded 45 million to 55 million Illumina reads. The study compared TCR alpha and beta chain repertoires of three pairs of monozygous twins using next-generation sequencing to assess genetic influence on repertoire formation. What the research found in general, with its limitations: Because the twins were raised together, environmental influences could not be ruled out as an explanation for the similarity between twins. The count of CDR3 clonotypes shared by two donors depended mainly on the product of the two donors' cloneset sizes, and twins did not clearly depart from this trend. V gene usage, even among non-selected out-of-frame TCRbeta clonotypes, was reported to be markedly more similar within twin pairs than between unrelated donors. Independent studies were stated to be required to validate the proposed role of the TCRalpha J segment in MHC recognition during thymic selection. Looking at the most abundant TCRbeta clonotypes, every donor had more CDR3 sequences in common with her twin than with unrelated donors.

The donors were six healthy women who made up three monozygous twin pairs. All three twin pairs had been reared together, and it was thought likely that the same infectious agents and vaccines had been met by these twin pairs. TCR cDNA libraries were prepared from RNA that had been isolated from peripheral blood mononuclear cells. This clonotype was counted between two and nine times. Which antigen it targets is not known. Within one base of it there is no much larger clone, and no base qualities were kept. V and J are truncated by 0 bases and 4 bases respectively, leaving an intervening sequence of 16 bases. Via the germline V gene, CDR1 is SGHRS and CDR2 YFSETQ. The CDR3 numbers 17 residues from cysteine through phenylalanine. Only the CDR3 portion is preserved as DNA: 51 bases, with reading frame beginning at the first base. Library construction relied on 5' RACE. Sequencing relied on an Illumina Genome Analyzer IIx. The RNA-based TCR cDNA libraries were made using a previously described protocol that was modified in several ways. To prevent cross-contamination, sample-specific barcodes were added to both ends of each TCR cDNA library during cDNA synthesis and amplification. The original pipeline was this. Each individual had between about 85,000 and nearly 550,000 identified clonotypes, and each library contained roughly 2 to 3.6 million CDR3-containing reads. Reads with improper barcode index combinations were discarded, after which clonesets were built for each library with the MiTCR software. While assembling CDR3 clonotypes, MiTCR filtered or rescued low-quality reads and corrected PCR and sequencing errors. Artificial out-of-frame clonotypes were mapped to in-frame sequences, with one indel allowed in the CDR3, and then removed. Similarity of V and J gene usage between donors was measured as Jensen-Shannon divergence divided by mean entropy. TCRdb reprocessed the public reads (quality trimming at Q25 with fastp, clone calling with MiXCR) and kept in-frame beta chains. Rows with one shared CDR3 protein collapse into an entry with the most common genes and DNA. The V and J calls here are based on TCRdb, not the publication. The sample table holds roughly 340,000 distinct CDR3 sequences, of which over 25% were seen once. About 6% of the sample is held by the ten biggest clonotypes.

The material sequenced was PBMCs. This sequence was found in a woman aged 18-55 years in good health. The chain was built from TRBV5-1 and TRBJ2-2, with the D gene not clear enough to name. The bases are TGCGCCAGCAGCTTGGCAACCGACTGGAAAATCACCGGGGAGCTGTTTTTT. Translation gives CASSLATDWKITGELFF.